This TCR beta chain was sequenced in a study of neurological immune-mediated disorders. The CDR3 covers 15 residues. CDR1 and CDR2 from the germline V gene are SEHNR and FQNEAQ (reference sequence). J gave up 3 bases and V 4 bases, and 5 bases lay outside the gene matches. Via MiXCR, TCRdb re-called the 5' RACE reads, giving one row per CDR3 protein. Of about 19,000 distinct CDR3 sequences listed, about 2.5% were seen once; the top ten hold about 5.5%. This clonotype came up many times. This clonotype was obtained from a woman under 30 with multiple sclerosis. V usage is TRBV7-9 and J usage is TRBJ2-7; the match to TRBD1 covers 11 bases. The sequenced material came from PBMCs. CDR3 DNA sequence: TGTGCCAGCAGCTCATCGGGACAGGGGGTCTACGAGCAGTACGTC. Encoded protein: CASSSSGQGVYEQYV.